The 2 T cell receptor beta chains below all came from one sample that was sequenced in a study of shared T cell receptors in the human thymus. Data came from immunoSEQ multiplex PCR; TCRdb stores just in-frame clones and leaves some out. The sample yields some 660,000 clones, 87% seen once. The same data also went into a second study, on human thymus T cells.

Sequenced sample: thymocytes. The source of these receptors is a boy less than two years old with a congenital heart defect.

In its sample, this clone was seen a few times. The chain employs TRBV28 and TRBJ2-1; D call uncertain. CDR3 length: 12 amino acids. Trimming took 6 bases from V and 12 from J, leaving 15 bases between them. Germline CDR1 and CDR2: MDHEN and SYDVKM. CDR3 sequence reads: CASSPSRLGQFF. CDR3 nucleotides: TGTGCCAGCAGCCCCTCTAGGTTAGGGCAGTTCTTC.

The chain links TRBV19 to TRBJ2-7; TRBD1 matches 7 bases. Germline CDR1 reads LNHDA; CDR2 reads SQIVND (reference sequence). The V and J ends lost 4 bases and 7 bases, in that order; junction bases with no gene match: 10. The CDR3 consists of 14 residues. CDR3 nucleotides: TGTGCCAGTAGTAAAAGGGGGCCGTTTGGGGAGCAGTACTTC. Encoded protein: CASSKRGPFGEQYF.